This T cell receptor (beta chain) appears in the sequencing data of a study of control samples from healthy donors and cancer patients. Germline-derived CDR1 and CDR2 are MDHEN and SYDVKM. V lost 5 bases to trimming and J lost 4 bases, with 17 bases between them. This CDR3 spans 15 amino acids. The repertoire was sequenced with immunoSEQ multiplex PCR; TCRdb's copy has only in-frame clones and lacks some. The repertoire consists of some 130,000 clones, with around 92% occurring once and the leading ten covering 2% to 2.5%. The TCR comes from a woman aged 45-59 years in good health. The chain joins TRBV28 to TRBJ1-1; D is ambiguous. Sequencing was performed on blood. The CDR3 region has the DNA TGTGCCAGCAGTCAGTATACGGGGTTATCCACTGAAGCTTTCTTT. It is translated as CASSQYTGLSTEAFF.